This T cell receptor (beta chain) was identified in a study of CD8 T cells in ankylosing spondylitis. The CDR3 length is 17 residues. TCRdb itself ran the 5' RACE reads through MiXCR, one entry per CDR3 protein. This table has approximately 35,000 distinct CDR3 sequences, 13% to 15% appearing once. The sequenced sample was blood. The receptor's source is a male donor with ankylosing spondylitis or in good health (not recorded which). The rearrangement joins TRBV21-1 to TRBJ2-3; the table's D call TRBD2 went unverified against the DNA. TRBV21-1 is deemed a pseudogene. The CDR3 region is CASSKVRLAARTDTQYF. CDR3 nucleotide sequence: TGTGCCAGCAGCAAAGTGAGGCTAGCGGCCCGCACAGATACGCAGTATTTT.